A selection of T cell receptor beta chains follows, all from one sample in a study of CXCR3-negative and CXCR3-positive naive CD8 T cells. Each CDR3 protein gets one entry in TCRdb, which reprocessed the 5' RACE reads and gives no DNA. The table counts 60,000 to 65,000 distinct CDR3 sequences; 4.8% lies in the top ten. The sequenced material came from naive CXCR3+ CD8+ T cells from blood. These receptors originate from a human donor in good health. Some clones in this sample may be carry-over from other donors' samples. Both conserved end residues are part of each CDR3.

j_call v_call cdr3_aa
TRBJ2-1 TRBV5-1 CASSLEQGRGVLEQFF
TRBJ2-1 TRBV15 CATSARGDPYNEQFF
TRBJ2-5 TRBV7-9 CASSITSGGPIETQYF
TRBJ2-1 TRBV20-1 CSARETYSSYNEQFF
TRBJ2-2 TRBV6-2/TRBV6-3 CASQQAGGETGELFF
TRBJ2-1 TRBV20-1 CSASFGDEQFF
TRBJ2-5 TRBV29-1 CSVWVQGDVRQETQYF
TRBJ1-5 TRBV6-2/TRBV6-3 CASSYGGSSNQPQHF
TRBJ2-6 TRBV7-9 CASSLSVSGANVLTF
TRBJ2-3 TRBV7-9 CASSFVLFADTQYF
TRBJ2-7 TRBV29-1 CSGKGGQVGYEQYF
TRBJ2-1 TRBV7-2 CASKLSGGADNEQFF
TRBJ1-4 TRBV21-1 CASSKEGGPGSEKLFF
TRBJ2-7 TRBV5-4 CASSLGLGDAYEQYF
TRBJ1-2 TRBV7-2 CASSLEGPAGYTF
TRBJ2-5 TRBV7-3 CASSKLAGVRETQYF
TRBJ2-3 TRBV29-1 CSVEWGRGGTDTQYF
TRBJ1-1 TRBV29-1 CSVGTEGTEAFF
TRBJ1-1 TRBV25-1 CASSEYPVDTNTEAFF
TRBJ1-3 TRBV12-3/TRBV12-4 CASSRDRGNTIYF